This T cell receptor (beta chain) emerged from a study of regulatory T cells in long-lasting Graves disease. Study-wide context: Over 5 years on antithyroid drugs plus positive TSH receptor antibodies marked Graves' disease as persistent. Whole-study findings and limits: Favored gene segments in persistent disease were TRBV28, TRBJ1-2 and TRBJ2-5. Those with persistent Graves' had less TCR diversity than newly diagnosed patients. Clonotypes that were public and shared totalled about 2,500 in persistent patients versus roughly 1,000 in new patients.

The time point is: persistent/refractory GD, antithyroid drugs over 5 years with positive TRAb. Researchers made the TCR library from RNA that was extracted from PBMCs. Construction of the TCR beta libraries employed iRepertoire HTBI primers in conjunction with Arm-PCR of CDR3 regions. TCRdb itself ran the multiplex PCR reads through MiXCR, one entry per CDR3 protein. In the table there are roughly 450,000 distinct CDR3 sequences, 20% to 25% of which are singletons. Ten or more counts support this clonotype. Its antigen is still unknown. The CDR3 loop spans 15 amino acids. V lost 5 bases to trimming and J lost 1 base, with 14 bases between them. Germline loops: CDR1 SNHLY, CDR2 FYNNEI.

V gene TRBV2 combines with J gene TRBJ1-1, with D perhaps TRBD1 (5 bases). The sequence was obtained from a female donor with Graves disease. The material was peripheral blood mononuclear cells (PBMCs), obtained when the disease was refractory, from a patient treated with antithyroid drugs. Here the CDR3 reads CASSSPGLQNTEAFF. For the CDR3, the DNA is TGTGCCAGCAGTAGTCCGGGACTGCAGAACACTGAAGCTTTCTTT.